What follows are 5 T cell receptor beta chains derived from one specimen sequenced in a study of T cell responses to AZD1222 COVID-19 vaccine. Sequenced by immunoSEQ multiplex PCR; TCRdb stores in-frame clones only, minus some. The repertoire holds 40,000 or so clones, with roughly 88% as singletons. This material consisted of peripheral blood, taken 28 days after the second AZD1222 dose. The receptors were gathered from an adult who received the AZD1222 COVID-19 vaccine.

The rearrangement joins TRBV7-3 to TRBJ2-7; 7 nucleotides agree with TRBD1. V lost 5 bases to trimming and J lost 0 bases; unmatched junction nucleotides: 7. The CDR3 covers 15 residues. The germline V gene encodes CDR1 SGHTA and CDR2 FQGTGA. CDR3 sequence (DNA): TGTGCCAGCAGCCCCGGACAGGAAATCTCCTACGAGCAGTACTTC. Encoded protein: CASSPGQEISYEQYF.

CDR3 sequence: CASSPDRRGNTIYF. The CDR3, as DNA: TGTGCCAGCAGCCCAGATAGGCGAGGAAACACCATATATTTT. This sequence joins TRBV6-5 and TRBJ1-3; D remains ambiguous. The CDR3 is 14 residues long. The germline gives CDR1 MNHEY, CDR2 SVGAGI. V lost 6 bases to trimming and J lost 4 bases, with 13 bases between them.

The genes are TRBV10-2 and TRBJ1-6; 9 bases map to TRBD1. V gave up 5 bases and J gave up 10 bases; unmatched junction bases: 6. CDR1 and CDR2 from the germline V gene are WSHSY and SAAADI. The CDR3 loop spans 14 amino acids. CDR3 sequence (DNA): TGCGCCAGCAGTCCGGGACAGGGAGGGTCACCCCTCCACTTT. Residues: CASSPGQGGSPLHF.

This sequence joins TRBV3-1 (or the pseudogene TRBV3-2) and TRBJ1-4, with 7 bases lining up with TRBD1. Germline CDR1 and CDR2: LGHDT and YNNKEL (reference sequence). V shed 3 bases, J shed 5 bases, and the junction held 3 bases outside the gene matches. The CDR3 contains 14 residues. CDR3 residues: CASSQAGGNEKLFF. In DNA, the CDR3 is TGTGCCAGCAGCCAGGCAGGGGGGAATGAAAAACTGTTTTTT.

The chain joins TRBV2 to TRBJ1-5; D unclear. V lost 5 bases and J lost 7, with 21 bases in between. The germline V gene encodes CDR1 SNHLY and CDR2 FYNNEI. This CDR3 region has 16 residues. Written as DNA, the CDR3 is TGTGCCAGCAGTACGGGCCTTACCCTGACAAACCAGCCCCAGCATTTT. This gives the protein CASSTGLTLTNQPQHF.